This T cell receptor beta chain appears in the sequencing data of a study of cytomegalovirus exposure and HLA in healthy donors. Notes on the study in general: Cytomegalovirus-associated status was assigned to fewer than 200 TCR beta chains. There were some public TCRs occurring in many donors, but most TCR sequences were rare. Researchers reported from a later analysis that most CMV-associated TCR beta chains appeared HLA-restricted.

Both 60 Vbeta primers and 13 Jbeta primers went into the PCR. The table came from immunoSEQ multiplex PCR; TCRdb's copy has only in-frame clones and leaves some out. Here the sample table reports 100,000 to 150,000 clones. As to this clone: Its antigen is undetermined.

Germline values: CDR1 MNHEY, CDR2 SVGAGI. Germline trimming cut 5 bases from V and 4 bases from J; bases unmatched to any gene: 8. The length of the CDR3 is 14 residues. This rearrangement joins TRBV6-5 to TRBJ2-7; TRBD1 agrees at 7 bases. The clonotype originates from a man younger than 40 in good health and CMV-seronegative. Material: PBMCs. CDR3: CASSKGDSVYEQYF. As DNA, the CDR3 is TGTGCCAGCAGTAAAGGGGACAGTGTTTACGAGCAGTACTTC.